This T cell receptor (beta chain) was retrieved from a study of cytomegalovirus exposure and HLA in healthy donors. CDR3 length equals 16 residues. In germline, CDR1 is MNHEY, CDR2 SVGAGI. V trimming: 1 base; J trimming: 5 bases; junction bases outside the gene matches: 8. The study ran its PCR with 60 Vbeta and 13 Jbeta primers. The assay was immunoSEQ multiplex PCR, and TCRdb's table has in-frame clones only and misses some. The sample carries more than 95,000 clones, over 12% recorded once. The source of this sequence is a female donor in good health and CMV-seronegative. The V and J genes are TRBV6-5 and TRBJ2-7; 10 bases fit TRBD1. Sequenced input: PBMCs. CDR3 nucleotide sequence: TGTGCCAGCAGTTACTATCGGGGACAGGGGTTGGACGAGCAGTACTTC. Translation: CASSYYRGQGLDEQYF.